One sample yielded the 32 T cell receptor beta chains listed below, sequenced in a study of blood T cell repertoires in COVID-19. This table comes from immunoSEQ multiplex PCR, and its TCRdb copy is limited to in-frame clones, with some not included. This repertoire shows about 350,000 clones, roughly 86% found once; its top ten account for over 1%. The sample taken for sequencing was PBMCs or T cells enriched from blood (not recorded which). These receptors all stem from a woman aged 25 to 39 who had been exposed to COVID-19.

This clone has a handful of counts. The CDR3 sequence is CASSYFAGLTEAFF. In nucleotides, the CDR3 is TGTGCCAGCAGTTACTTCGCGGGGCTAACTGAAGCTTTCTTT. This chain links TRBV6-5 with TRBJ1-1, with D perhaps TRBD1 (5 bases). CDR1 MNHEY and CDR2 SVGAGI come from the germline V gene. V was trimmed by 1 base and J by 5 bases, leaving 11 bases between them. This CDR3 is 14 amino acids long.

V gene TRBV19 combines with J gene TRBJ2-1, with D perhaps matching TRBD2 (5 bases). Trimming shortened V by 4 bases and J by 4 bases, and 11 bases separated the two germline ends. Germline-derived CDR1 and CDR2 are LNHDA and SQIVND (reference sequence). This CDR3 contains 14 residues. The CDR3, as DNA: TGTGCCAGTAGTAGAGTGGGAGATTACAATGAGCAGTTCTTC. It translates to CASSRVGDYNEQFF. Full variable domain (outside the CDR3, taken from reference TRBV19 and TRBJ2-1): DGGITQSPKYLFRKEGQNVTLSCEQNLNHDAMYWYRQDPGQGLRLIYYSQIVNDFQKGDIAEGYSVSREKKESFPLTVTSAQKNPTAFYLCASSRVGDYNEQFFGPGTRLTVL.

This chain connects TRBV7-2 to TRBJ2-2, with 11 bases identical to TRBD1. Germline V gene sequence: CDR1 SGHTA, CDR2 FQGNSA. With 10 bases clipped from V and 3 bases from J, the junction kept 4 bases outside the gene matches. The length of the CDR3 is 14 residues. Written as DNA, the CDR3 is TGTGCCACCGCGGGACAGGGGGACACCGGGGAGCTGTTTTTT. Its protein product is CATAGQGDTGELFF.

CDR3 DNA sequence: TGTGCCAGCAGTTACGGAACAGGGGCAGATACGCAGTATTTT. Translated: CASSYGTGADTQYF. The chain couples TRBV6-5 to TRBJ2-3; 7 nucleotides align to TRBD1. The CDR3 consists of 14 residues. V gave up 2 bases and J gave up 4 bases; unmatched junction bases: 3. Germline V gene sequence: CDR1 MNHEY, CDR2 SVGAGI.

This chain links TRBV18 with TRBJ1-1; D is undetermined. The CDR3 consists of 14 residues. The germline CDR1 and CDR2 sequences are KGHSH and LQKENI. V gave up 6 bases and J gave up 11 bases, with 22 bases separating them. The CDR3 DNA follows: TGTGCCAGCTCGCCGCGCCGAGGCATAGAATCTGCTTTCTTT. Protein product: CASSPRRGIESAFF.

V gene TRBV9 combines with J gene TRBJ2-5; a weak D match, TRBD2 (5 bases). The CDR3 has 15 amino acids. Trimming left V 0 bases short and J 1 base short, with 10 bases between. Looked up from germline, CDR1 is SGDLS and CDR2 is YYNGEE. The CDR3 DNA is TGTGCCAGCAGCGTAGCTAGCAGTCTCCAAGAGACCCAGTACTTC. Translating gives CASSVASSLQETQYF.

This chain links TRBV11-2 with TRBJ1-2; no clear D gene. This CDR3 comprises 14 residues. V was trimmed by 3 bases and J by 2 bases, leaving 10 bases between them. Germline CDR1 SGHAT, CDR2 FQNNGV. The CDR3 nucleotides are TGTGCCAGCAGCTTCCACAGAACCAACTATGGCTACACCTTC. The encoded protein is CASSFHRTNYGYTF.

This chain links TRBV29-1 with TRBJ1-2; 9 bases align to TRBD1. The CDR3 covers 15 residues. The V segment lost 7 bases and the J segment 1 base; nucleotides outside the gene matches: 10. Germline V gene sequence: CDR1 SQVTM, CDR2 ANQGSEA. In DNA, the CDR3 is TGCAGCGGCCGGACAGGGGATATTCGTAACTATGGCTACACCTTC. It is translated as CSGRTGDIRNYGYTF.

V gene TRBV5-1 combines with J gene TRBJ2-6; perhaps TRBD1 as D (6 bases). CDR3 length equals 15 residues. Germline assignment: CDR1 SGHRS and CDR2 YFSETQ. With 2 bases removed from V and 1 base from J, the gap between germline ends came to 7 bases. CDR3 loop: CASSLGGSGANVLTF. The CDR3 nucleotides read TGCGCCAGCAGCTTAGGGGGATCTGGGGCCAACGTCCTGACTTTC.

As DNA, the CDR3 is TGTGCCAGCAGCTTAAGGACAGGGTTGAATGAAAAACTGTTTTTT. It specifies CASSLRTGLNEKLFF. The rearrangement links TRBV6-5 to TRBJ1-4, with 8 bases lining up with TRBD1. Germline V gives CDR1 MNHEY, CDR2 SVGAGI. V shed 6 bases and J 5 bases; nucleotides not matched to a gene: 8. The CDR3 has 15 amino acids.

This chain links TRBV11-3 with TRBJ2-5; 12 positions agree with TRBD2. This CDR3 has 18 amino acids. The germline V gene encodes CDR1 SGHNT and CDR2 YENEEA. The ends lost 0 bases at V and 4 bases at J; junction bases unmatched: 9. This chain's CDR3 is CASSLDLGTSGRRETQYF. The CDR3 coding sequence is TGTGCCAGCAGCTTAGATCTTGGTACTAGCGGGAGGAGAGAGACCCAGTACTTC.

This sequence joins TRBV11-3 and TRBJ1-2; unclear D gene. With 3 bases removed from V and 2 bases from J, the gap between germline ends came to 7 bases. The CDR3 totals 13 residues. The germline CDR1 and CDR2 sequences are SGHNT and YENEEA. CDR3 amino acids: CASSFPGNYGYTF. The CDR3 DNA sequence: TGTGCCAGCAGCTTCCCAGGCAACTATGGCTACACCTTC.

The chain couples TRBV15 to TRBJ1-4; D gene uncertain. Germline CDR1 LNHNV, CDR2 YYDKDF (reference sequence). V gave up 3 bases and J gave up 0 bases, with 17 bases separating them. The CDR3 extends over 18 amino acids. CDR3 nucleotides: TGTGCCACCAGCAGCTTGACGATTTCACGGGCAACTAATGAAAAACTGTTTTTT. Translated: CATSSLTISRATNEKLFF. Combining the CDR3 with reference TRBV15 and TRBJ1-4 gives the whole variable domain DAMVIQNPRYQVTQFGKPVTLSCSQTLNHNVMYWYQQKSSQAPKLLFHYYDKDFNNEADTPDNFQSRRPNTSFCFLDIRSPGLGDTAMYLCATSSLTISRATNEKLFFGSGTQLSVL.

This clone has a single count. J is TRBJ2-1 and V is TRBV4-2, with a possible D match to TRBD2 (5 bases). The germline V gene encodes CDR1 LGHNA and CDR2 YNFKEQ. Between the trimmed V and J ends, which lost 0 bases and 0 bases, there was a span of 6 bases. The CDR3 is 15 amino acids. The CDR3 protein is CASSQDGVSYNEQFF. The CDR3 DNA reads TGTGCCAGCAGCCAAGACGGGGTCTCCTACAATGAGCAGTTCTTC.

This clone has only a few counts. The rearrangement joins TRBV28 to TRBJ1-5; D perhaps matches TRBD1 (6 bases). Per germline, CDR1 MDHEN and CDR2 SYDVKM. V lost 7 bases, J lost 7 bases, and 17 bases lay in between. This CDR3 spans 14 amino acids. The CDR3 nucleotides read TGTGCCAGCACCCCGGGGGGGCGTAGCCAGCCCCAGCATTTT. Its translation: CASTPGGRSQPQHF.

The chain is built from TRBV5-4 and TRBJ2-1, with 10 bases fitting TRBD2. The V gene's germline CDR1 is SGHNT and CDR2 YYREEE (reference sequence). J gave up 7 bases and V 4 bases, and 11 bases lay outside the gene matches. The CDR3 loop spans 16 amino acids. The CDR3 DNA reads TGTGCCAGCAGCCGTGCCATAGCGGGAGGTGAGAATGAGCAGTTCTTC. The encoded protein is CASSRAIAGGENEQFF.

This chain joins TRBV11-2 and TRBJ2-7, with a tentative D call TRBD1 (6 bases). This CDR3 is 15 amino acids long. The germline V gene encodes CDR1 SGHAT and CDR2 FQNNGV. V gave up 5 bases and J gave up 3 bases, with 17 bases separating them. CDR3 loop: CASSPYTGTNYEQYF. In nucleotides, the CDR3 is TGTGCCAGCAGCCCCTATACCGGGACAAACTACGAGCAGTACTTC. Variable domain in full (rest from reference TRBV11-2 and TRBJ2-7): EAGVAQSPRYKIIEKRQSVAFWCNPISGHATLYWYQQILGQGPKLLIQFQNNGVVDDSQLPKDRFSAERLKGVDSTLKIQPAKLEDSAVYLCASSPYTGTNYEQYFGPGTRLTVT.

This chain connects TRBV5-1 to TRBJ2-7; 13 bases line up with TRBD2. The germline V gene has CDR1 SGHRS and CDR2 YFSETQ. The ends lost 3 bases at V and 4 bases at J; junction bases unmatched: 4. This CDR3 comprises 15 residues. The CDR3, as DNA: TGCGCCAGCAGCTCGCGGACTAGCGGGAGTTACGAGCAGTACTTC. It specifies CASSSRTSGSYEQYF.

The genes are TRBV2 and TRBJ1-5; D might be TRBD1 (6 bases). V was trimmed by 7 bases and J by 4 bases, leaving 17 bases between them. CDR3 length: 15 amino acids. CDR1 and CDR2 from the germline V gene are SNHLY and FYNNEI. The CDR3 reads CASNLQGLENQPQHF. The CDR3 DNA reads as TGTGCCAGCAACTTACAGGGACTAGAAAATCAGCCCCAGCATTTT. Full variable domain (missing parts from reference TRBV2 and TRBJ1-5): EPEVTQTPSHQVTQMGQEVILRCVPISNHLYFYWYRQILGQKVEFLVSFYNNEISEKSEIFDDQFSVERPDGSNFTLKIRSTKLEDSAMYFCASNLQGLENQPQHFGDGTRLSIL.

This chain's CDR3 is CASSPPTGQGYTF. The CDR3 bases are TGCGCCAGCAGCCCTCCGACAGGGCAGGGCTACACCTTC. This sequence joins TRBV5-1 and TRBJ1-2; 7 positions agree with TRBD1. The CDR3 is 13 residues long. Trimming at V came to 4 bases and at J to 8 bases, leaving 8 bases not matched to a gene. Germline loops: CDR1 SGHRS, CDR2 YFSETQ.

The chain links TRBV11-1 to TRBJ2-7; D not resolved. The V and J ends lost 3 bases and 0 bases respectively, with 6 bases between them. Per the germline V gene, CDR1 is SGHAT and CDR2 is FQDESV (reference sequence). The CDR3 totals 13 residues. The CDR3 region is CASSFGSSYEQYF. In DNA form, the CDR3 reads TGTGCCAGCAGCTTCGGTAGCTCCTACGAGCAGTACTTC.

The rearrangement joins TRBV28 to TRBJ1-2; TRBD1 matches at 7 bases. This CDR3 is 15 amino acids long. Germline CDR1 and CDR2: MDHEN and SYDVKM. Germline trimming cut 3 bases from V and 8 bases from J; bases unmatched to any gene: 12. The CDR3 DNA follows: TGTGCCAGCAGTTTTCCGGCAGGGGGTTTATCCGGCTACACCTTC. This codes for CASSFPAGGLSGYTF.

The chain employs TRBV24-1 and TRBJ2-1; 11 nucleotides match TRBD2. Germline CDR1 KGHDR, CDR2 SFDVKD. V lost 4 bases and J lost 7; bases outside the gene matches: 8. This CDR3 has 16 amino acids. In DNA, the CDR3 is TGTGCCACCAGTGAACCTAGCGGGAGGCTGGTGAATGAGCAGTTCTTC. Translated, it gives CATSEPSGRLVNEQFF.

The chain has TRBV29-1 and TRBJ2-7, with D possibly matching TRBD2 (6 bases). The CDR3 sequence is 16 residues long. Per germline, CDR1 SQVTM and CDR2 ANQGSEA. Trimming stripped 0 bases from V and 0 bases from J, with 15 bases between. CDR3 region: CSVEDIKGTDSYEQYF. CDR3 bases: TGCAGCGTTGAAGATATTAAGGGGACTGACTCCTACGAGCAGTACTTC.

The V call is TRBV5-1, the J call TRBJ1-4; D is perhaps TRBD1 (6 bases). The V gene lost 4 bases and the J gene lost 7 bases, with 14 bases spanning the gap. This CDR3 has 14 amino acids. Germline loops: CDR1 SGHRS, CDR2 YFSETQ. The CDR3: CASSRGSQGEKLFF. For the CDR3, the DNA is TGCGCCAGCAGCCGCGGGTCACAGGGTGAAAAACTGTTTTTT.

The V gene is TRBV2, the J gene TRBJ2-5, with D perhaps TRBD2 (6 bases). With 3 bases removed from V and 2 bases from J, the gap between germline ends came to 10 bases. The length of the CDR3 is 14 residues. Germline V gene data show CDR1 as SNHLY and CDR2 as FYNNEI. CDR3 sequence (DNA): TGTGCCAGCAGTGATAGCGGCAGTCAAGAGACCCAGTACTTC. Encoded protein: CASSDSGSQETQYF.

This chain uses TRBV18 with TRBJ2-7, with D possibly TRBD2 on 5 matching bases. This CDR3 spans 14 amino acids. Trimming took 2 bases from V and 0 from J, leaving 8 bases between them. Germline lookup yields CDR1 KGHSH and CDR2 LQKENI. This chain's CDR3 is CASSPVEGSYEQYF. CDR3 bases: TGTGCCAGCTCACCAGTAGAGGGCTCCTACGAGCAGTACTTC.

V is TRBV11-2 and J is TRBJ2-7; 9 nucleotides match TRBD1. V gave up 2 bases and J gave up 3 bases; unmatched junction bases: 2. CDR3 length: 14 amino acids. CDR1 SGHAT and CDR2 FQNNGV come from the germline V gene. As DNA, the CDR3 is TGTGCCAGCAGCTTATGGGACAGGGACTACGAGCAGTACTTC. Protein: CASSLWDRDYEQYF.

The CDR3 spells CSVQKRVETQYF. CDR3 sequence (DNA): TGCAGCGTACAGAAGAGGGTAGAGACCCAGTACTTC. The V call is TRBV29-1, the J call TRBJ2-5; maybe TRBD2 (5 bases). Trimming stripped 6 bases from V and 4 bases from J, with 12 bases between. CDR1 is SQVTM and CDR2 is ANQGSEA in the germline V gene. The CDR3 loop spans 12 amino acids. Looking up the rest from reference TRBV29-1 and TRBJ2-5 gives the full variable domain: SAVISQKPSRDICQRGTSLTIQCQVDSQVTMMFWYRQQPGQSLTLIATANQGSEATYESGFVIDKFPISRPNLTFSTLTVSNMSPEDSSIYLCSVQKRVETQYFGPGTRLLVL.

Only a few counts were recorded for this clone. This chain links TRBV12-5 with TRBJ2-3, with D maybe TRBD2 (5 bases). Trimming took off 2 bases at V and 2 bases at J, with 11 bases between the two ends. The CDR3 runs to 15 residues. Germline V gives CDR1 LGHNT, CDR2 FRNRAP. CDR3 DNA sequence: TGTGCTAGTGGTTTGTCATCGGGGTACACAGATACGCAGTATTTT. It codes for CASGLSSGYTDTQYF.

The V call is TRBV5-1, the J call TRBJ2-7; D ambiguous. V lost 3 bases to trimming and J lost 4 bases, with 5 bases between them. The CDR3 has 11 residues. Per germline, CDR1 SGHRS and CDR2 YFSETQ. The CDR3 bases are TGCGCCAGCAGCTCCCCTTACGAGCAGTACTTC. Translated: CASSSPYEQYF.

V gene TRBV5-1 combines with J gene TRBJ1-1, with 7 nucleotides matching TRBD1. CDR1 and CDR2 from the germline V gene are SGHRS and YFSETQ. This CDR3 has 15 amino acids. J gave up 4 bases and V 1 base, and 7 bases lay outside the gene matches. CDR3 nucleotide sequence: TGCGCCAGCAGCTTGCAAGCCCGGACAGGCACTGAAGCTTTCTTT. Translating gives CASSLQARTGTEAFF.